The clone carrying this T cell receptor beta chain is deemed medium-sized (0.01 to 0.1%). This specimen comes from a study of early T cells in non-severe SARS-CoV-2 infection. The CDR3 is 19 residues long. V was pared by 0 bases and J by 2 bases, with 14 bases of the junction left unmatched. Germline values: CDR1 DFQATT, CDR2 SNEGSKA (reference sequence). TCRdb used MiXCR to reprocess the 5' RACE reads, holding one entry per CDR3 protein. This sample has roughly 27,000 distinct CDR3 sequences, with around 5.1% found just once. The clonotype originates from an adult who was a healthcare worker with PCR-confirmed SARS-CoV-2 infection or an uninfected control (not recorded which). The chain couples TRBV20-1 to TRBJ1-5; 9 bases fit TRBD1. The sequenced sample consisted of whole blood. Here the CDR3 reads CSARERQGETGWGNQPQHF. CDR3 DNA sequence: TGCAGTGCTAGAGAACGACAGGGGGAAACGGGTTGGGGCAATCAGCCCCAGCATTTT.